Detailed here is one T cell receptor (beta chain). The antigen is unknown. The source of the sample is a study of T cell responses to AZD1222 COVID-19 vaccine. Notes on the study in general: White British ancestry dominated among donors, who included more females, and clonal diversity was possibly underestimated.

Measured with immunoSEQ multiplex PCR; TCRdb has only the in-frame clones, and not every one. The sample holds some 180,000 clones, 90% to 95% seen once. There are 12 residues in the CDR3. V gave up 6 bases and J gave up 0 bases, with 4 bases separating them. The germline CDR1 and CDR2 sequences are MNHNY and SVGAGI (reference sequence). The clonotype was recovered from an adult who received the AZD1222 COVID-19 vaccine. Here the sequenced sample was peripheral blood, taken 28 days after the second AZD1222 dose. V gene TRBV6-6 combines with J gene TRBJ2-3; D is unresolved. The CDR3 loop is CASRISTDTQYF. CDR3 sequence (DNA): TGTGCCAGCAGAATCAGCACAGATACGCAGTATTTT.